This TCR beta chain appears in the sequencing data of a study of cytomegalovirus exposure and HLA in healthy donors. Overall study findings and caveats: Being indistinguishable, some V segments were excluded, TRBV6-2 and TRBV6-3 among them. Most TCR beta V segments were productive about 90% or about 30% of the time in an earlier analysis. Most TCR sequences were rare, but some public TCRs occurred in many donors. A later analysis, which compared TCR beta chains of equal frequency, found the HLA-associated ones more clonally expanded.

PCR employed 60 Vbeta and 13 Jbeta primers. Sequencing was performed with immunoSEQ multiplex PCR; in TCRdb, only in-frame clones are kept and a portion is missing. The data show about 180,000 clones, roughly 80% seen once. Turning to this clone: What it recognizes is unknown.

V was pared by 5 bases and J by 4 bases, with 12 bases between. Germline CDR1 MNHNS, CDR2 SASEGT. The CDR3 runs to 15 residues. The TCR sequence derives from a man in his thirties or forties in good health and CMV-seropositive. The sample comprised PBMCs. V and J are TRBV6-1 and TRBJ2-6, with D possibly being TRBD2 (7 bases). CDR3 in amino acids: CASSLGGDGANVLTF. In DNA, the CDR3 is TGTGCCAGCAGTTTAGGGGGGGACGGGGCCAACGTCCTGACTTTC.